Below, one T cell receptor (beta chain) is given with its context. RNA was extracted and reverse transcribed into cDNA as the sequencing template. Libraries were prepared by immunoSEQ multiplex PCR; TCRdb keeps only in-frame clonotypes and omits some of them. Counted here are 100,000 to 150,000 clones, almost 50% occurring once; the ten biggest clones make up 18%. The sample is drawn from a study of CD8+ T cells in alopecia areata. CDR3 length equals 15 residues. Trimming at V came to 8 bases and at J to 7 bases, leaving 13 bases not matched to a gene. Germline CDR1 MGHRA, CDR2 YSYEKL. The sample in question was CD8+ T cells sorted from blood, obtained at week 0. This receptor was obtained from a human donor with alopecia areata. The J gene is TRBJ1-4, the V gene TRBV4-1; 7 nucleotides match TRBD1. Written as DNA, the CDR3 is TGCGCCAGCGGCTACCTCCTCCGGGACAGTGAAAAACTGTTTTTT. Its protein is CASGYLLRDSEKLFF.